These 17 T cell receptor beta chains were sequenced from one sample in a study of T cell repertoires in cytomegalovirus infection (dated by TCRdb to between 2018 and 2021). The reads were generated on an Illumina HiSeq 1500. TCRdb itself trimmed the public reads at Q25 with fastp, ran MiXCR and retained productive beta chains. A single entry per CDR3 protein holds the most common genes and DNA from its merged rows. The sample table records about 700,000 distinct CDR3 sequences; 30% to 35% of these occur just once. The ten largest clones take up 15% to 20% of the sample. What these receptors recognize is not known. The meaning of the sample's treatment or condition label: in vitro stimulation with specific CMV peptide epitopes to enrich CMV-specific T cells. The starting material was cultured PBMCs, obtained from culture after CMV antigen stimulation. These receptor sequences come from a human donor in good health (CMV status not recorded). Some clones in this sample may be carry-over from other donors' samples.

This clonotype has only a few counts. J is TRBJ2-6 and V is TRBV28; D is possibly TRBD1 (5 bases). V was shortened by 6 bases and J by 3 bases, with 12 bases between the two germline ends. CDR3 length: 15 residues. Germline CDR1 is MDHEN and CDR2 is SYDVKM. CDR3 sequence: CASRPQGFGANVLTF. The CDR3 DNA follows: TGTGCCAGCAGGCCTCAGGGCTTTGGGGCCAACGTCCTGACTTTC.

In this sample, this clonotype turned up many times. The genes are TRBV11-2 and TRBJ2-1; D is ambiguous. Germline V gene lookup returns CDR1 SGHAT and CDR2 FQNNGV. This CDR3 comprises 12 residues. Trimming stripped 1 base from V and 8 bases from J, with 6 bases between. In DNA, the CDR3 is TGTGCCAGCAGCTTAGCTAGGGATGAGCAGTTCTTC. Encoded protein: CASSLARDEQFF.

The chain links TRBV27 to TRBJ2-7, with 9 bases lining up with TRBD2. The CDR3 is 16 residues long. Germline CDR1 MNHEY, CDR2 SMNVEV (reference sequence). J lost 0 bases, V lost 3 bases, and 6 bases had no gene match. For the CDR3, the DNA is TGTGCCAGCAGTTTCCAGACTAGCGGTAACTCCTACGAGCAGTACTTC. Translating it yields CASSFQTSGNSYEQYF.

This clonotype turned up a few times. The rearrangement uses TRBV27 and TRBJ1-5, with 9 bases that match TRBD1. CDR1 MNHEY and CDR2 SMNVEV come from the germline V gene (reference sequence). The V and J ends lost 4 bases and 5 bases, in that order; junction bases with no gene match: 6. This CDR3 is 15 amino acids long. Here the CDR3 reads CASSSRQGVYQPQHF. In DNA form, the CDR3 reads TGTGCCAGCAGTTCCCGACAGGGGGTCTATCAGCCCCAGCATTTT.

The chain is built from TRBV11-2 and TRBJ2-3; TRBD1 aligns across 7 bases. With 5 bases clipped from V and 5 bases from J, the junction kept 7 bases outside the gene matches. This CDR3 contains 14 residues. CDR1 is SGHAT and CDR2 is FQNNGV in the germline V gene. CDR3 nucleotides: TGTGCCAGCAGCCCCAGGGGGTTGTTAGATACGCAGTATTTT. Its protein product is CASSPRGLLDTQYF.

The chain has TRBV5-6 and TRBJ2-5; D is unresolved. V was clipped by 3 bases and J by 7 bases, with 16 bases between them. There are 14 residues in the CDR3. Per germline, CDR1 SGHDT and CDR2 YYEEEE. The CDR3: CASSSLTLFGTQYF. The CDR3 DNA is TGTGCCAGCAGCTCCTTAACGTTATTCGGGACCCAGTACTTC.

This clonotype has a handful of counts. The chain employs TRBV6-4 and TRBJ1-3; TRBD1 matches 7 bases. CDR1 is MRHNA, CDR2 SNTAGT, per germline. The CDR3 runs to 14 residues. The J segment lost 5 bases and the V segment lost 6 bases, leaving 7 bases of the junction unmatched. CDR3 in DNA: TGTGCCAGCAGAACAGACAGGGAGCGAAACACCATATATTTT. It encodes CASRTDRERNTIYF.

This clonotype was observed many times. The CDR3 sequence is CASSGGGSLRYHGYTF. DNA of the CDR3: TGTGCCAGCTCAGGGGGGGGTTCCTTACGCTACCATGGCTACACCTTC. The chain recombines TRBV7-2 with TRBJ1-2, with TRBD1 matching over 7 bases. The CDR3 runs to 16 residues. Germline CDR1 and CDR2: SGHTA and FQGNSA. Unmatched junction bases numbered 18, after V lost 8 bases and J lost 6 bases.

This chain joins TRBV5-1 and TRBJ2-3; D may match TRBD1 or TRBD2 (5 bases each). This CDR3 spans 16 amino acids. Trimming left V 0 bases short and J 6 bases short, with 17 bases between. Germline CDR1 reads SGHRS; CDR2 reads YFSETQ. CDR3 nucleotide sequence: TGCGCCAGCAGCTTGGACCCCCACAGAGGGGCCGATACGCAGTATTTT. Protein product: CASSLDPHRGADTQYF.

The chain combines TRBV12-3 or TRBV12-4 with TRBJ2-1; D remains ambiguous. CDR3 size: 15 residues. V was trimmed by 6 bases and J by 7 bases, leaving 19 bases between them. CDR3 sequence (DNA): TGTGCCAGCAGCACATCAACTTCTGAGGTAAATGAGCAGTTCTTC. It specifies CASSTSTSEVNEQFF.

This clonotype was counted between two and nine times. This chain uses TRBV7-6 with TRBJ2-1; 7 nucleotides match TRBD1. This CDR3 contains 14 residues. V lost 4 bases and J lost 7; bases outside the gene matches: 7. The germline V gene encodes CDR1 SGHVS and CDR2 FNYEAQ. CDR3 sequence: CASSSHTGENEQFF. In DNA, the CDR3 is TGTGCCAGCAGCTCCCACACAGGGGAGAATGAGCAGTTCTTC.

The chain's CDR3 is CASSPTTASSPLHF. Here the CDR3 DNA reads TGTGCCAGCAGCCCTACCACAGCTAGCTCACCCCTCCACTTT. The chain is built from TRBV6-1 and TRBJ1-6; the D is unclear. Germline V gene lookup returns CDR1 MNHNS and CDR2 SASEGT. Trimming cost V 6 bases and J 10 bases, with 16 bases left between them. CDR3 length: 14 residues.

The chain is built from TRBV4-1 and TRBJ2-2; D is uncertain. V lost 4 bases to trimming and J lost 2 bases, with 14 bases between them. Germline lookup yields CDR1 MGHRA and CDR2 YSYEKL. The CDR3 loop spans 16 amino acids. The CDR3 DNA reads TGCGCCAGCAGCCTTCGGAAGGAGATCAACACCGGGGAGCTGTTTTTT. It codes for CASSLRKEINTGELFF.

The V gene is TRBV28, the J gene TRBJ2-1, with 10 bases fitting TRBD1. The length of the CDR3 is 15 residues. V lost 4 bases, J lost 6 bases, and 6 bases stayed unmatched. The germline gives CDR1 MDHEN, CDR2 SYDVKM. DNA for the CDR3: TGTGCCAGCAGTTCACCAGGGACAGGGGCCAATGAGCAGTTCTTC. Its protein product is CASSSPGTGANEQFF.

The chain combines TRBV10-3 with TRBJ2-7, with 7 bases fitting TRBD1. Losses at the gene ends were 8 bases for V and 2 bases for J; bases not matched to a gene: 9. Germline CDR1 ENHRY, CDR2 SYGVKD. CDR3 size: 14 residues. As DNA, the CDR3 is TGTGCCATCCGACCGGGACAGAGAACCTACGAGCAGTACTTC. This encodes CAIRPGQRTYEQYF.

The chain couples TRBV30 to TRBJ1-1, with a possible D match to TRBD1 (6 bases). This CDR3 contains 15 residues. CDR1 is GTSNPN, CDR2 SVGIG, per germline (reference sequence). The ends were cut back, 4 bases at V and 2 bases at J, with 17 bases in the middle. The CDR3 reads CAWKIQDRPNTEAFF. CDR3 nucleotides: TGTGCCTGGAAGATCCAGGACAGACCAAACACTGAAGCTTTCTTT.

This clonotype has a handful of counts. The junction does not match germline at one end; this may be a read error. The chain carries TRBV19 and TRBJ1-2; D remains ambiguous. Germline V lookup: CDR1 LNHDA, CDR2 SQIVND (reference sequence). The CDR3 spans 14 residues. The CDR3 nucleotides are TGTGCCAGTAGCCCCACTCGCATCTCCACTTACCCATACTTC. This gives the protein CASSPTRISTYPYF.